Below, one T cell receptor (beta chain) is given with its context. The sample originates from a study of blood T cell repertoires in COVID-19. This table comes from immunoSEQ multiplex PCR, and its TCRdb copy is limited to in-frame clones, with some not included. The sample carries about 71,000 clones, approximately 90% recorded once. Germline loops: CDR1 LGHDT, CDR2 YNNKEL (reference sequence). The V and J ends lost 4 bases and 3 bases, in that order; junction bases with no gene match: 10. CDR3 size: 17 residues. Sequencing was done on a sample of peripheral blood. This chain uses TRBV3-1 (or the pseudogene TRBV3-2) with TRBJ1-5, with 9 bases lining up with TRBD1. This sequence originates from a woman under 30 with acute or convalescent COVID-19. The CDR3 is CASSPSGQGVINQPQHF. CDR3 DNA sequence: TGTGCCAGCAGCCCATCGGGACAGGGTGTAATCAATCAGCCCCAGCATTTT.